Each of the 17 T cell receptor beta chains below was sequenced from the same sample in a study of T cells after yellow fever vaccination. TCRdb analysed the 5' RACE reads with MiXCR anew, one entry per CDR3 protein. The data hold about 330,000 distinct CDR3 sequences, with less than 9.5% observed a single time. Sequenced material: PBMCs, taken approximately 47 days after the first yellow fever vaccination. The receptors shown here come from a man younger than 35 who received the YFV17D yellow fever vaccine.

The chain has TRBV3-1 and TRBJ2-5; 9 nucleotides match TRBD2. The germline CDR1 and CDR2 sequences are LGHDT and YNNKEL (reference sequence). V lost 0 bases and J lost 4; bases outside the gene matches: 12. The CDR3 is made up of 18 amino acids. The CDR3 region has the DNA TGTGCCAGCAGCCAAGAGGTTTCGGTCTGGCGGGGGGGAGAGACCCAGTACTTC. As protein: CASSQEVSVWRGGETQYF.

This clonotype was observed a handful of times. J is TRBJ2-7 and V is TRBV11-2; unclear D gene. The CDR3 is made up of 12 amino acids. Trimming pared 6 bases from V and 0 bases from J, leaving 6 bases between. Germline V CDR1 and CDR2: SGHAT, FQNNGV. CDR3 region: CASRATSYEQYF. The CDR3 region has the DNA TGTGCCAGCAGGGCGACCTCCTACGAGCAGTACTTC.

V gene TRBV12-3 or TRBV12-4 combines with J gene TRBJ1-5; unclear D gene. Trimming pared 4 bases from V and 1 base from J, leaving 11 bases between. The CDR3 totals 15 residues. CDR3 protein: CASSSRDSSNQPQHF. In DNA, the CDR3 is TGTGCCAGCAGTTCGAGGGATTCGAGCAATCAGCCCCAGCATTTT.

The J gene is TRBJ1-4, the V gene TRBV18; D remains ambiguous. V shed 0 bases and J shed 0 bases, with 5 bases lying between them. In germline, CDR1 is KGHSH, CDR2 LQKENI. The CDR3 length is 15 residues. The CDR3 DNA is TGTGCCAGCTCACCACCCCAGGCAACTAATGAAAAACTGTTTTTT. Translating gives CASSPPQATNEKLFF.

This clonotype appeared a few times. This sequence joins TRBV5-4 and TRBJ2-3, with a weak D call TRBD2 (6 bases). Germline V gene sequence: CDR1 SGHNT, CDR2 YYREEE (reference sequence). V shed 4 bases and J shed 6 bases, with 18 bases lying between them. CDR3 length: 15 residues. CDR3 protein: CASSRWTTRGDTQYF. In DNA form, the CDR3 reads TGTGCCAGCAGCCGCTGGACTACTCGGGGGGATACGCAGTATTTT.

The CDR3 sequence is CASSQDRKGGNEKLFF. The CDR3 DNA sequence: TGCGCCAGCAGCCAAGATCGTAAGGGCGGTAATGAAAAACTGTTTTTT. The chain has TRBV4-3 and TRBJ1-4; D is undetermined. CDR1 and CDR2 (germline): LGHNA, YSLEER. This CDR3 comprises 16 residues. Trimming removed 0 bases from V and 4 bases from J, with 12 bases in between.

This clonotype occurred many times. J is TRBJ1-1 and V is TRBV12-3 or TRBV12-4; 10 bases match TRBD1. The CDR3 spans 15 residues. The J segment lost 7 bases and the V segment lost 7 bases, leaving 12 bases of the junction unmatched. Written as DNA, the CDR3 is TGTGCCAGCACCCGTCCCGAGGGGACAGGGGTTGAAGCTTTCTTT. It is translated as CASTRPEGTGVEAFF.

The rearrangement uses TRBV15 and TRBJ1-4; the match to TRBD1 covers 7 bases. Germline trimming cut 0 bases from V and 7 bases from J; bases unmatched to any gene: 2. The CDR3 loop spans 14 amino acids. Germline CDR1 LNHNV, CDR2 YYDKDF (reference sequence). CDR3 nucleotides: TGTGCCACCAGCAGAGACAGGGGGGCTGAAAAACTGTTTTTT. Translating it yields CATSRDRGAEKLFF.

This clonotype was counted at least ten times. The chain employs TRBV7-2 and TRBJ2-2; TRBD2 matches at 7 bases. Unmatched junction bases numbered 8, after V lost 5 bases and J lost 2 bases. The V gene's germline CDR1 is SGHTA and CDR2 FQGNSA. This CDR3 spans 16 amino acids. CDR3 bases: TGTGCCAGCAGCCCCGCCGGGACTATAAACACCGGGGAGCTGTTTTTT. It translates to CASSPAGTINTGELFF. The whole variable domain, remainder taken from reference TRBV7-2 and TRBJ2-2, is GAGVSQSPSNKVTEKGKDVELRCDPISGHTALYWYRQSLGQGLEFLIYFQGNSAPDKSGLPSDRFSAERTGGSVSTLTIQRTQQEDSAVYLCASSPAGTINTGELFFGEGSRLTVL.

On this clonotype itself: One end of the junction fails to match germline, which may point to a read error. Here the CDR3 reads CCAPLQGLELDTQYF. The CDR3 DNA follows: TGCTGTGCTCCACTTCAGGGACTAGAGCTTGATACGCAGTATTTT. The V and J genes are TRBV20-1 and TRBJ2-3; TRBD2 matches at 8 bases. The CDR3 runs to 15 residues. CDR1 and CDR2 from the germline V gene are DFQATT and SNEGSKA (reference sequence).

The chain joins TRBV5-1 to TRBJ1-5; D gene ambiguous. The CDR3 runs 14 residues. The V end was cut by 4 bases, the J end by 4 bases, with 12 bases between. From germline, CDR1 is SGHRS and CDR2 YFSETQ. The chain's CDR3 is CASSPGPPNQPQHF. The CDR3 bases are TGCGCCAGCAGCCCCGGACCGCCAAATCAGCCCCAGCATTTT.

The chain is built from TRBV1 and TRBJ1-2. TRBV1 is a pseudogene locus. This CDR3 is 16 amino acids long. The CDR3 DNA reads TGCACCAGCCTCCGACATACTGGACGGGTTCTCTATGGCTACACCTTC. This encodes CTSLRHTGRVLYGYTF.

There are many counts of this clonotype. The chain links TRBV27 to TRBJ1-2; D unresolved. Germline CDR1 is MNHEY and CDR2 is SMNVEV (reference sequence). This CDR3 contains 14 residues. V dropped 4 bases and J dropped 3 bases, with 12 bases sitting between them. DNA of the CDR3: TGTGCCAGCAGTTCCAACCAGGACTACTATGGCTACACCTTC. Protein sequence: CASSSNQDYYGYTF.

A few counts support this clonotype. The V gene is TRBV11-2, the J gene TRBJ2-1; 7 nucleotides match TRBD1. The CDR3 loop spans 20 amino acids. Germline V gene data show CDR1 as SGHAT and CDR2 as FQNNGV. V lost 0 bases to trimming and J lost 5 bases; unmatched junction nucleotides: 19. In DNA, the CDR3 is TGTGCCAGCAGCTTAGATGTTTTTTTAGGCCGGGACAGCGATGACAATGAGCAGTTCTTC. This sequence encodes CASSLDVFLGRDSDDNEQFF.

This clonotype was found many times. The DNA of the CDR3 is TGCGCCAGCAGCCAAGATACCCCTCAGCCCCAGCATTTT. This sequence encodes CASSQDTPQPQHF. The chain carries TRBV4-1 and TRBJ1-5; D unclear. V lost 0 bases and J 6 bases, leaving 6 bases between the germline ends. Germline V gene data show CDR1 as MGHRA and CDR2 as YSYEKL. This CDR3 has 13 amino acids.

The gene calls are TRBV5-1 and TRBJ2-7, with 9 bases matching TRBD2. The CDR3 has 15 residues. Germline V CDR1 and CDR2: SGHRS, YFSETQ. V lost 0 bases, J lost 2 bases, and 3 bases stayed unmatched. The CDR3 DNA follows: TGCGCCAGCAGCTTGGGCGGGGGGGCCCCCTACGAGCAGTACGTC. Amino acids: CASSLGGGAPYEQYV.

J is TRBJ2-1 and V is TRBV19; TRBD2 might be the D (5 bases). The V gene lost 4 bases and the J gene lost 2 bases, with 12 bases spanning the gap. The CDR3 has 15 amino acids. The germline gives CDR1 LNHDA, CDR2 SQIVND (reference sequence). Here the CDR3 reads CASSKSDSPYNEQFF. In nucleotides, the CDR3 is TGTGCCAGTAGTAAGTCGGACTCTCCCTACAATGAGCAGTTCTTC.